This passage covers 10 T cell receptor beta chains from one sample sequenced in a study of T-cell memory formation after mild COVID-19. TCRdb passed the 5' RACE reads through MiXCR, listing each CDR3 protein once. The sample consists of about 190,000 distinct CDR3 sequences, 18% of them appearing once. The sample was PBMCs or a T cell subset sorted from them (not recorded which). Every receptor here comes from an adult woman who had mild COVID-19 (a few samples of this study predate the infection). Cell type and time point are not known.

The chain employs TRBV25-1 and TRBJ1-2, with D possibly TRBD1 on 5 matching bases. Trimming shortened V by 2 bases and J by 3 bases, and 10 bases separated the two germline ends. The CDR3 loop spans 14 amino acids. The V gene's germline CDR1 is MGHDK and CDR2 SYGVNS. The CDR3 DNA sequence: TGTGCCAGCAGTGAAACTGGGGCTTACTATGGCTACACCTTC. Its translation: CASSETGAYYGYTF.

The chain has TRBV5-1 and TRBJ2-6; no reliable D call. This CDR3 has 16 amino acids. Trimming pared 0 bases from V and 0 bases from J, leaving 7 bases between. The germline V gene encodes CDR1 SGHRS and CDR2 YFSETQ. As DNA, the CDR3 is TGCGCCAGCAGCTTGGCCGAGGCCTCTGGGGCCAACGTCCTGACTTTC. Its translation is CASSLAEASGANVLTF.

V usage is TRBV5-1 and J usage is TRBJ2-5; 7 positions match TRBD1. J lost 1 base, V lost 7 bases, and 7 bases had no gene match. Germline lookup yields CDR1 SGHRS and CDR2 YFSETQ. CDR3 length: 14 amino acids. The CDR3 DNA follows: TGCGCCAGCCGGAGACAGGGAGCCCAAGAGACCCAGTACTTC. It specifies CASRRQGAQETQYF.

The chain uses TRBV5-8 and TRBJ1-3; 7 nucleotides align to TRBD1. The CDR3 covers 14 residues. J gave up 4 bases and V 5 bases, and 6 bases lay outside the gene matches. Germline-derived CDR1 and CDR2 are SGHTS and YDEGEE. CDR3 region: CASRRGGQGNTIYF. For the CDR3, the DNA is TGTGCCAGCAGACGCGGGGGACAGGGAAACACCATATATTTT.

This clonotype was found a few times. The chain couples TRBV28 to TRBJ2-5; 11 bases align to TRBD2. V was clipped by 4 bases and J by 2 bases; unmatched bases: 6. This CDR3 region has 16 residues. Per germline, CDR1 MDHEN and CDR2 SYDVKM. The CDR3 is CASSSTRTSGQETQYF. In nucleotides, the CDR3 is TGTGCCAGCAGTTCAACCAGGACTAGCGGGCAAGAGACCCAGTACTTC.

The rearrangement links TRBV7-6 to TRBJ2-1, with TRBD2 as a possible D gene (5 bases). V shed 5 bases and J shed 8 bases, with 16 bases lying between them. Looked up from germline, CDR1 is SGHVS and CDR2 is FNYEAQ. The CDR3 totals 14 residues. For the CDR3, the DNA is TGTGCCAGCAGCCCGTGGACTGCCAGCGATGAGCAGTTCTTC. Its translation: CASSPWTASDEQFF. Variable domain in full (rest from reference TRBV7-6 and TRBJ2-1): GAGVSQSPRYKVTKRGQDVALRCDPISGHVSLYWYRQALGQGPEFLTYFNYEAQQDKSGLPNDRFSAERPEGSISTLTIQRTEQRDSAMYRCASSPWTASDEQFFGPGTRLTVL.

The V gene is TRBV4-2, the J gene TRBJ2-7; 7 bases are shared with TRBD1. Germline values: CDR1 LGHNA, CDR2 YNFKEQ. CDR3 length: 11 amino acids. V was clipped by 5 bases and J by 6 bases; unmatched bases: 1. The DNA of the CDR3 is TGTGCCAGCAGCTCAGGGGGCGAGCAGTACTTC. It translates to CASSSGGEQYF.

J is TRBJ2-7 and V is TRBV7-9, with unresolved D. Germline V lookup: CDR1 SEHNR, CDR2 FQNEAQ (reference sequence). CDR3 size: 11 residues. The ends were cut back, 5 bases at V and 6 bases at J, with 8 bases in the middle. In DNA, the CDR3 is TGTGCCAGCAGCACCCTCGGCGAGCAGTACTTC. This sequence encodes CASSTLGEQYF.

This clonotype was recorded many times. The chain employs TRBV29-1 and TRBJ2-7, with unresolved D. Germline CDR1 is SQVTM and CDR2 is ANQGSEA. Trimming took 4 bases from V and 2 from J, leaving 18 bases between them. CDR3 length equals 15 residues. CDR3 loop: CSVGSLGQRAYEQYF. The DNA of the CDR3 is TGCAGCGTTGGGAGCCTGGGCCAGAGAGCCTACGAGCAGTACTTC.

Ten or more counts support this clonotype. The genes are TRBV24-1 and TRBJ2-3; D unresolved. The germline V gene encodes CDR1 KGHDR and CDR2 SFDVKD. The germline V and J ends were trimmed by 5 bases and 1 base, with 6 bases remaining between them. The CDR3 is 13 residues long. The DNA for the CDR3 is TGTGCCACCAGTGTCTCGGGCACAGATACGCAGTATTTT. This encodes CATSVSGTDTQYF.